The 2 T cell receptor beta chains below come from one sample, sequenced in a study of T-cell memory formation after mild COVID-19. Via MiXCR, TCRdb re-called the 5' RACE reads, giving one row per CDR3 protein. Here the sample spans about 620,000 distinct CDR3 sequences, roughly 18% being singletons. The sample was PBMCs or a T cell subset sorted from them (not recorded which). The receptors shown here come from an adult woman who had mild COVID-19 (a few samples of this study predate the infection). Cell type and time point are not known.

This clonotype was picked up a small number of times. The chain employs TRBV29-1 and TRBJ2-7; D perhaps matches TRBD2 (5 bases). V lost 4 bases and J lost 0, with 7 bases in between. CDR1 is SQVTM, CDR2 ANQGSEA, per germline. The CDR3 length is 12 residues. In DNA, the CDR3 is TGCAGCGTTGGAGGGTCCTCCTACGAGCAGTACTTC. This translates into CSVGGSSYEQYF.

This sequence joins TRBV11-3 and TRBJ2-1, with 8 bases aligning to TRBD2. The trim removed 5 bases at V and 9 bases at J, leaving 9 bases unmatched. CDR1 is SGHNT and CDR2 is YENEEA in the germline V gene. This CDR3 is built from 14 residues. For the CDR3, the DNA is TGTGCCAGCAGCCACCGGACTAGCAGCCGTGAGCAGTTCTTC. Translation gives CASSHRTSSREQFF.